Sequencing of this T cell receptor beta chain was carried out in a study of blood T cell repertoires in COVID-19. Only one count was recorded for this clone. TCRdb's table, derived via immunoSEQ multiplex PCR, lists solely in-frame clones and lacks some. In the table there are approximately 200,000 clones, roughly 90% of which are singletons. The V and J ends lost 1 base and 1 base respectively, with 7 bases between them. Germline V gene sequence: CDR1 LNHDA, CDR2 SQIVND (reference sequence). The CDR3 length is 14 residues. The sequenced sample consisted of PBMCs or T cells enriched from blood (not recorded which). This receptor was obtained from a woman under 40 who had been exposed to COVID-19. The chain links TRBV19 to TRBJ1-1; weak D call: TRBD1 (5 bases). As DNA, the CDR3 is TGTGCCAGTAGTATAGGGGGCGCGAACACTGAAGCTTTCTTT. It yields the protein CASSIGGANTEAFF.